Listed below are T cell receptor beta chains from one sample, sequenced in a study of blood T cells in healthy people across ages. Each CDR3 protein gets one entry after TCRdb re-called the 5' RACE reads with MiXCR. There are around 940,000 distinct CDR3 sequences in the sample; 51% occur only once, and about 21% lies in the top ten. Sequences were obtained from blood. The receptors originated from a woman aged 55-70 years in good health. The CDR3 runs from the conserved cysteine through the conserved F or W. Each record gives: V gene, J gene, D gene, clone size, CDR3 DNA, CDR3 protein. D genes are given only for firm matches. Only some rows state a clone size, as once, few, many or a class for expanded clones.

>TRBV7-2|TRBJ2-2|TRBD2|.
TGTGCCAGCAGTTCAAGGGAGGGGTCCCGCGGGGAGCTGTTTTTT
CASSSREGSRGELFF
>TRBV7-2|TRBJ2-1|TRBD1|.
TGTGCCAGCAGCTTAGGACAGGGGGCGCTCTATGAGCAGTTCTTC
CASSLGQGALYEQFF
>TRBV6-1|TRBJ2-7|TRBD2|few
TGTGCCAGCAGGTCCACTAGCGGGAAGTACGAGCAGTACTTC
CASRSTSGKYEQYF
>TRBV7-6|TRBJ2-1|TRBD2|.
TGTGCCAGCAGCTTAGCCGGACTAGTGTACAATGAGCAGTTCTTC
CASSLAGLVYNEQFF
>TRBV28|TRBJ1-2|.|.
TGTGCCAGCAGTTTATTCTCCGCGGGCTATGGCTACACCTTC
CASSLFSAGYGYTF
>TRBV6-6|TRBJ1-1|.|.
TGTGCCAGCAGCCGGGACGGCCTCACCCCGGAAGCTTTCTTT
CASSRDGLTPEAFF
>TRBV5-1|TRBJ2-1|.|few
TGCGCCAGCAGCTTGGCGACAGCCTACAATGAGCAGTTCTTC
CASSLATAYNEQFF
>TRBV29-1|TRBJ2-2|TRBD1|few
TGCAGCGTTGATGGGACAGTCGGGAACACCGGGGAGCTGTTTTTT
CSVDGTVGNTGELFF
>TRBV29-1|TRBJ2-5|.|many
TGCAGCGTTGAACTGGGGGGAGAGACCCAGTACTTC
CSVELGGETQYF
>TRBV29-1|TRBJ2-3|TRBD1|few
TGCAGCGTTGCACAGGGGGCAGGAGATACGCAGTATTTT
CSVAQGAGDTQYF
>TRBV7-9|TRBJ2-7|.|.
TGTGCCAGCAGCACCTTCTACGAGCAGTACTTC
CASSTFYEQYF
>TRBV12-3/TRBV12-4|TRBJ1-5|TRBD1|.
TGTGCCAGCAGTCCCTCAGGGGGGGTAGGCAATCAGCCCCAGCATTTT
CASSPSGGVGNQPQHF
>TRBV6-5|TRBJ1-5|TRBD1|many
TGTGCCTCGTCGACAGGGAGGAATCAGCCCCAGCATTTT
CASSTGRNQPQHF
>TRBV20-1|TRBJ2-1|TRBD2|.
TGCAGTGCTAGAGATTTTCAGACTAGCGGGATAAGGGGTAATGAGCAGTTCTTC
CSARDFQTSGIRGNEQFF
>TRBV29-1|TRBJ2-5|.|few
TGCAGCGTTGTTTCGGGTAGCGCCTCCCTTATTAAAGAGACCCAGTACTTC
CSVVSGSASLIKETQYF
>TRBV12-3/TRBV12-4|TRBJ2-2|TRBD2|few
TGTGCCAGCAGTTTAAGGTCTAGCGGGAAGGCCGGGGAGCTGTTTTTT
CASSLRSSGKAGELFF
>TRBV27|TRBJ2-1|TRBD2|few
TGTGCCAGCAGTTCCAGGGAGCGGGACCCTTTTACGTCCCATGATGAGCAGTTCTTC
CASSSRERDPFTSHDEQFF
>TRBV25-1|TRBJ2-1|TRBD2|.
TGTGCCAGCAGTGGTGGCGGGAGTAATTTCGGGGTCTACAATGAGCAGTTCTTC
CASSGGGSNFGVYNEQFF
>TRBV5-1|TRBJ2-2|TRBD2|once
TGCGCCAGCAGCCCGCGGGCCAGGACTAGCGGTAACACCGGGGAGCTGTTTTTT
CASSPRARTSGNTGELFF
>TRBV20-1|TRBJ1-5|.|.
TGCAGTGCTAGAACACCCAACAGCAATCAGCCCCAGCATTTT
CSARTPNSNQPQHF
>TRBV29-1|TRBJ2-5|.|many
TGCAGCGTTGTGGGCGTGGGGATCTGGGAGACCCAGTACTTC
CSVVGVGIWETQYF
>TRBV2|TRBJ2-3|.|many
TGTGCCACCCGGTTGGCAGAAGCAGATACGCAGTATTTT
CATRLAEADTQYF
>TRBV11-2|TRBJ1-1|.|.
TGTGCCAGCAGCTTAGAGGCCAAAACGCAGAACACTGAAGCTTTCTTT
CASSLEAKTQNTEAFF
>TRBV29-1|TRBJ2-5|.|few
TGCAGCGTAGCTGACGGGCAAGAGACCCAGTACTTC
CSVADGQETQYF
>TRBV9|TRBJ2-7|TRBD2|.
TGTGCCAGCAGCTCCATGGGCGGGAGTATGTACGAGCAGTACTTC
CASSSMGGSMYEQYF
>TRBV28|TRBJ1-2|.|.
TGTGCCAGCAGTTCCTTCCCTAGGATACGAACTGGCTATGGCTACACCTTC
CASSSFPRIRTGYGYTF
>TRBV6-1|TRBJ2-7|TRBD2|.
TGTGCCAGCACGGCGAGGCTAGCGGGAGGGTCAGACGAGCAGTACTTC
CASTARLAGGSDEQYF
>TRBV18|TRBJ2-1|TRBD1|.
TGTGCCAGCTCACCAACAGGGGATAACAATGAGCAGTTCTTC
CASSPTGDNNEQFF
>TRBV6-2/TRBV6-3|TRBJ2-4|.|few
TGTGCCAGCAGACCCACTAGGGTCAAAAACATTCAGTACTTC
CASRPTRVKNIQYF
>TRBV6-6|TRBJ2-7|TRBD2|.
TGTGCCAGCAGCCGCGGGACTAGCGGGAGTGCGTACGAGCAGTACTTC
CASSRGTSGSAYEQYF
>TRBV5-6|TRBJ2-1|TRBD2|.
TGTGCCAGCAGTTACGATGGGCGCGGGAGCTCCTACAATGAGCAGTTCTTC
CASSYDGRGSSYNEQFF
>TRBV28|TRBJ2-7|.|few
TGTGCCAGCAGTCCTCAAAAGGGCTTTAACGAGCAGTACTTC
CASSPQKGFNEQYF